This note documents a single TCR beta chain sequence. Its specificity is unknown. The data belong to a study of response to subunit inactivated influenza vaccine. Points from the study as a whole: Authors proposed each seasonal influenza vaccination draws in few new T cells.

CDR1 and CDR2 (germline): MNHEY, SMNVEV (reference sequence). CDR3 length: 12 residues. V was clipped by 8 bases and J by 4 bases, with 10 bases between them. MiXCR, run by TCRdb on the RT-PCR reads, gives a single entry per CDR3 protein. The sample carries roughly 520,000 distinct CDR3 sequences, about 25% recorded once. This chain links TRBV27 with TRBJ2-3; TRBD2 might be the D (5 bases). Source: CD4+ T cells sorted from PBMCs, taken 4 to 6 days after vaccination. The TCR originated in a man between 50 and 59 years old who received an inactivated influenza vaccine. The CDR3, as DNA: TGTGCCAGCCGGGATGGGCCAGATACGCAGTATTTT. Protein: CASRDGPDTQYF.